The 3 T cell receptor beta chains below all came from one sample that was sequenced in a study of shared clonotypes between healthy human individuals. Assay: immunoSEQ multiplex PCR; the TCRdb copy retains only in-frame clones and omits some. Altogether more than 2,000,000 clones are present, more than 80% being singletons, with the ten largest covering roughly 0.14%. Sequenced: naive CD4+ T cells sorted from blood. Subset of the sample: CD45RA+ positively selected. These receptors came from a man aged 18 to 30 in good health.

The chain has TRBV6-5 and TRBJ2-5; D is possibly TRBD2 (6 bases). V gave up 0 bases and J gave up 7 bases, with 15 bases separating them. The germline CDR1 and CDR2 sequences are MNHEY and SVGAGI. This CDR3 is built from 15 residues. The CDR3 DNA is TGTGCCAGCAGTTACTCGTCGGGAGCCCCAGGGACCCAGTACTTC. Amino acids: CASSYSSGAPGTQYF.

The J gene is TRBJ2-2, the V gene TRBV6-1, with D perhaps matching TRBD1 (5 bases). CDR1 MNHNS and CDR2 SASEGT come from the germline V gene. CDR3 length: 14 amino acids. The V end was cut by 8 bases, the J end by 7 bases, with 17 bases between. The DNA of the CDR3 is TGTGCCAGCGGGGTTTCAGGGAATGGCGGGGAGCTGTTTTTT. Translated, it gives CASGVSGNGGELFF.

V is TRBV6-1 and J is TRBJ1-4; 8 positions match TRBD1. Trimming removed 6 bases from V and 7 bases from J; junction bases left unmatched: 7. The CDR3 length is 14 residues. Germline CDR1 is MNHNS and CDR2 is SASEGT. The CDR3 region is CASRVTGEGEKLFF. In DNA, the CDR3 is TGTGCCAGCAGGGTGACAGGGGAGGGTGAAAAACTGTTTTTT.